This T cell receptor beta chain came from a study of long-term antiretroviral therapy in people with HIV. It was version v3.0 of the immunoSEQ assay that was run at survey level. Sequencing aimed at 40,000-50,000 T-cell genomes per sample. Clones were sequenced by immunoSEQ multiplex PCR, and TCRdb holds only the in-frame ones, with some missing. The top ten clones hold more than 15% of a sample with about 25,000 clones, approximately 86% of them seen once. General study results and limits: The study collected no data on ART adherence, viral resistance or therapy changes. Diversity measured after ART increased yet remained under transplant donor controls.

In the case of this clone: Its antigen is as yet unknown.

In germline, CDR1 is SGHVS, CDR2 FQNEAQ. V was cut by 4 bases and J by 1 base, with 7 bases left in between. The CDR3 runs to 13 residues. The specimen was unsorted PBMCs, collected 1.2 years after starting antiretroviral therapy. This chain connects TRBV7-8 to TRBJ1-1, with D unresolved. The clonotype comes from a man in his fifties with HIV. The CDR3 region is CASSWNRNTEAFF. DNA of the CDR3: TGTGCCAGCAGCTGGAACAGGAACACTGAAGCTTTCTTT.